Sequencing of this TCR beta chain was carried out in a study of cytomegalovirus exposure and HLA in healthy donors. Regarding the study as a whole: Most TCR sequences proved rare, with some public TCRs found in many donors. Among the most significant clusters, several appeared linked to common viral pathogens in a later analysis.

The PCR ran on 60 Vbeta and 13 Jbeta primers. Profiled with immunoSEQ multiplex PCR; TCRdb holds only in-frame clones, not every one. The sample has approximately 150,000 clones, 65% to 85% seen once. Comment on this clone: The antigen is undetermined.

Trimming took 0 bases from V and 4 from J; bases not matched to a gene: 7. The CDR3 runs 16 residues. In germline, CDR1 is SGDLS, CDR2 YYNGEE. Sequencing was done on a sample of PBMCs. The source of this sequence is a woman aged 40 to 55 in good health and CMV-seropositive. The rearrangement joins TRBV9 to TRBJ2-1, with 7 nucleotides matching TRBD2. The CDR3 protein is CASSVEGRGRYNEQFF. The CDR3 DNA is TGTGCCAGCAGCGTAGAAGGGCGGGGGAGGTACAATGAGCAGTTCTTC.